This T cell receptor beta chain derives from a study of low-dose radiotherapy and immunotherapy resistance in tumors. On the study more broadly: Cyclophosphamide infusions of 200 mg/m2 came every two weeks, one day before radiation-immunotherapy. Once cycle 1 day 1 began, patients took oral aspirin 300 mg daily for four cycles.

TRAV- and TRBV-specific primers, spanning alpha and beta chains, primed first-strand cDNA. Amplification, which lasted 20 PCR cycles, used a constant-region primer and V-primer adapter to amplify TCRs. MiXCR was run by TCRdb on the reads, yielding one entry per CDR3 protein. The sample includes nearly 7,500 distinct CDR3 sequences, roughly 84% of them seen just once. Germline V gene data show CDR1 as SEHNR and CDR2 as FQNEAQ (reference sequence). There are 15 residues in the CDR3. V lost 5 bases, J lost 10 bases, and 18 bases lay in between. The presence of advanced solid tumors lacking tumor-infiltrating lymphocytes characterized eligible patients.

This chain uses TRBV7-9 with TRBJ1-6; a weak D match, TRBD1 (5 bases). This TCR was sampled from a human donor with advanced metastatic prostate, ovarian, gallbladder or colorectal cancer (not recorded which). This table probably holds off-target reads from a library built for another chain. CDR3 protein: CASSATGFGTSPLHF. CDR3 DNA: TGTGCCAGCAGCGCGACCGGATTTGGGACGTCACCCCTCCACTTT. The full variable domain, completed using reference TRBV7-9 and TRBJ1-6, is DTGVSQNPRHKITKRGQNVTFRCDPISEHNRLYWYRQTLGQGPEFLTYFQNEAQLEKSRLLSDRFSAERPKGSFSTLEIQRTEQGDSAMYLCASSATGFGTSPLHFGNGTRLTVT.